This T cell receptor (beta chain) was recorded in a study of siplizumab effects on memory and regulatory T cells. Study outcomes and limitations: The study found naive T cells seemingly more diverse than memory cells and seemingly major alloresponse contributors.

The trim removed 4 bases at V and 1 base at J, leaving 9 bases unmatched. The CDR3 extends over 16 amino acids. Germline V lookup: CDR1 SGHRS, CDR2 YFSETQ. Each sample had some 100,000 TCR templates assayed. Produced via immunoSEQ multiplex PCR; TCRdb's table is partial and in-frame only. The sample yields some 100,000 clones, more than 95% seen once. Turning to this clone: The antigen is undetermined.

This rearrangement joins TRBV5-1 to TRBJ1-1; 8 positions agree with TRBD1. The clonotype was recovered from a human donor in good health. The sequenced sample was naive CD4+ T cells sorted from blood. CDR3 sequence reads: CASSLTLQGGNTEAFF. In nucleotides, the CDR3 is TGCGCCAGCAGCCTTACCCTACAGGGGGGGAACACTGAAGCTTTCTTT.